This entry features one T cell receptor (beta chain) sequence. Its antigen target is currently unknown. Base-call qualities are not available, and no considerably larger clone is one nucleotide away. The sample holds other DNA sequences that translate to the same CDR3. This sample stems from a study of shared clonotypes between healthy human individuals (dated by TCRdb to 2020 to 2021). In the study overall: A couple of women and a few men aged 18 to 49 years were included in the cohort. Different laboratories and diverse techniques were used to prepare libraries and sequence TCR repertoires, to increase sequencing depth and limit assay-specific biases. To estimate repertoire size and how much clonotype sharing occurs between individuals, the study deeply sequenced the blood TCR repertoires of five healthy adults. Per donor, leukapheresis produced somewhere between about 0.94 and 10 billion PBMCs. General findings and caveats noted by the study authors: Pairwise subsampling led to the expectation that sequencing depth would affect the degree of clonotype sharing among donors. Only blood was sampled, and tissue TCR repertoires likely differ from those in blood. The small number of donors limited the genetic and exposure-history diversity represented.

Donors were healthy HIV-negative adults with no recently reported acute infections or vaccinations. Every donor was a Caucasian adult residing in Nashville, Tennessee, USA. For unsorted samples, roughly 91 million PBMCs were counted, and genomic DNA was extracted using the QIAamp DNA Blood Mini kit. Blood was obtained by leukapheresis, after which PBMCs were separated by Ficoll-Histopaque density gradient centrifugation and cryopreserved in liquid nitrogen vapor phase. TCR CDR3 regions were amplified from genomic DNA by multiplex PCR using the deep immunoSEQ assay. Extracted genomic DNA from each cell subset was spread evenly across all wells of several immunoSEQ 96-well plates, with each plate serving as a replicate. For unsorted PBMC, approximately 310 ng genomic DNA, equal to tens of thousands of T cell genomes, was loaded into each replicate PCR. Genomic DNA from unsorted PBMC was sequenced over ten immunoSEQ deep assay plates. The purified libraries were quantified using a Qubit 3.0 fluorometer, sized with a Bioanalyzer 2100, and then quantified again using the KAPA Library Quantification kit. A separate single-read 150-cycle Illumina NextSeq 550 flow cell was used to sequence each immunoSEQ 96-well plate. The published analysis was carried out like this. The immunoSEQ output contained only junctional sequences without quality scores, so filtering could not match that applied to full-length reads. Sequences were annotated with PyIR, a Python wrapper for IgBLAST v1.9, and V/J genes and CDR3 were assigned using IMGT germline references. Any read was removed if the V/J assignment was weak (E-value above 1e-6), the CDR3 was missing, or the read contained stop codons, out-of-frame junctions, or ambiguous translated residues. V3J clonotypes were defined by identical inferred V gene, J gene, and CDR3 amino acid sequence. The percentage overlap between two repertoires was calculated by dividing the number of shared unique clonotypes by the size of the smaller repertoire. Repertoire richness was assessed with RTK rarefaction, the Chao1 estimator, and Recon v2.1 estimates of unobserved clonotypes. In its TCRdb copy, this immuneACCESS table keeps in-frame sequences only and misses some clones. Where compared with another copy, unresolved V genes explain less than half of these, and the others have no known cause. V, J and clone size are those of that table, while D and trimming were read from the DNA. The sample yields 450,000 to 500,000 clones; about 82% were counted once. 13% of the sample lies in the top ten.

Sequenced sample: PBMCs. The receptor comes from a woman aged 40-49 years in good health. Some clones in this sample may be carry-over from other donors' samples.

The CDR3 reads CASSLSGPYNEQFF. The DNA reads as follows: TGTGCCAGCAGTCTTAGCGGCCCCTACAATGAGCAGTTCTTC. The chain employs TRBV7-9 and TRBJ2-1; TRBD2 could be the D gene, as 6 bases match. The cysteine opens and the phenylalanine closes a CDR3 of 14 amino acids. Only the CDR3 part of the read is kept: 42 bases, read in frame from the first base. CDR1 and CDR2, per the germline V gene (reference sequence), are SEHNR and FQNEAQ. V and J lose 6 bases and 2 bases, and a span of 11 bases separates them.